This is a list of T cell receptor beta chains from one sample in a study of CD8 T cells in ankylosing spondylitis. Each CDR3 protein gets one entry after TCRdb re-called the 5' RACE reads with MiXCR. Of a few hundred thousand distinct CDR3 sequences listed, around 20% were seen once; the top ten hold about an eighth. Sequencing was carried out using blood, either unsorted or a sorted T cell fraction (not recorded which). The receptor source for this set is a male donor with ankylosing spondylitis or in good health (not recorded which). Each CDR3 is given with its conserved first and last residue. A D gene is named only where the DNA matches it firmly. Rows may omit the clone size; those that give it use once, few, many or a size class.

CDR3: CSSRLGLAGYEQFF
DNA: TGCAGCTCGAGGCTCGGGCTAGCGGGGTACGAGCAGTTCTTC
size: few
length: 14
D: TRBD2
J: TRBJ2-1
V: TRBV29-1

CDR3: CASSLSGALLEQYF
DNA: TGTGCCAGCAGTTTATCGGGGGCCCTCTTGGAGCAGTACTTC
size: many
length: 14
D: NA
J: TRBJ2-7
V: TRBV27

CDR3: CASSLTSGGAIDTQYF
DNA: TGTGCCAGCAGCCTGACTAGCGGGGGGGCCATAGATACGCAGTATTTT
size: few
length: 16
D: TRBD2
J: TRBJ2-3
V: TRBV6-1

CDR3: CASRPGQGAYEQYF
DNA: TGTGCCAGCAGACCGGGACAGGGGGCCTACGAGCAGTACTTC
size: few
length: 14
D: TRBD1
J: TRBJ2-7
V: TRBV27

CDR3: CASSSGATYEQYF
DNA: TGTGCCAGCAGTTCTGGTGCCACCTACGAGCAGTACTTC
size: many
length: 13
D: NA
J: TRBJ2-7
V: TRBV12-3/TRBV12-4

CDR3: CASSRTGGAYYEQYF
DNA: TGTGCCAGCAGCAGGACAGGGGGCGCCTACTACGAGCAGTACTTC
size: few
length: 15
D: TRBD1
J: TRBJ2-7
V: TRBV2

CDR3: CASSLAGGQPGGDKNEQFF
DNA: TGTGCCAGCAGCTTAGCGGGAGGACAGCCAGGCGGGGACAAGAATGAGCAGTTCTTC
size: NA
length: 19
D: NA
J: TRBJ2-1
V: TRBV7-8

CDR3: CSVERSGDYEQYF
DNA: TGCAGCGTTGAACGCTCGGGAGACTACGAGCAGTACTTC
size: few
length: 13
D: NA
J: TRBJ2-7
V: TRBV29-1

CDR3: CAHAVTGYNSPLHF
DNA: TGTGCACACGCAGTCACAGGGTATAATTCACCCCTCCACTTT
size: few
length: 14
D: NA
J: TRBJ1-6
V: TRBV28

CDR3: CASTLGGPGETQYF
DNA: TGTGCCAGCACCCTGGGAGGGCCGGGAGAGACCCAGTACTTC
size: NA
length: 14
D: TRBD2
J: TRBJ2-5
V: TRBV27

CDR3: CASRTGTTNTDTQYF
DNA: TGTGCCAGCAGGACCGGGACCACTAACACAGATACGCAGTATTTT
size: NA
length: 15
D: NA
J: TRBJ2-3
V: TRBV6-2/TRBV6-3

CDR3: CSATSWASGGAYNEQFF
DNA: TGCAGTGCAACCTCCTGGGCTAGCGGGGGGGCCTACAATGAGCAGTTCTTC
size: NA
length: 17
D: TRBD2
J: TRBJ2-1
V: TRBV20-1

CDR3: CAISETGIPGANVLTF
DNA: TGTGCCATCAGTGAGACAGGGATCCCTGGGGCCAACGTCCTGACTTTC
size: many
length: 16
D: NA
J: TRBJ2-6
V: TRBV10-3

CDR3: CASPFPNEQFF
DNA: TGTGCCAGCCCCTTCCCCAATGAGCAGTTCTTC
size: few
length: 11
D: NA
J: TRBJ2-1
V: TRBV21-1

CDR3: CASSQDMGAVYNEQFF
DNA: TGTGCCAGCAGCCAAGATATGGGGGCCGTATACAATGAGCAGTTCTTC
size: NA
length: 16
D: NA
J: TRBJ2-1
V: TRBV3-1

CDR3: CASSPRTGASREQYF
DNA: TGTGCCAGCAGCCCGCGGACAGGGGCTAGTCGAGAGCAGTACTTC
size: NA
length: 15
D: TRBD1
J: TRBJ2-7
V: TRBV11-3

CDR3: CASTLYAAEETQYF
DNA: TGTGCCAGCACCCTCTACGCCGCGGAAGAGACCCAGTACTTC
size: NA
length: 14
D: NA
J: TRBJ2-5
V: TRBV6-1

CDR3: CASSDPADTQYF
DNA: TGCGCCAGCAGTGACCCCGCGGATACGCAGTATTTT
size: NA
length: 12
D: NA
J: TRBJ2-3
V: TRBV10-1

CDR3: CARGESPNKRNTGELFF
DNA: TGTGCCCGAGGGGAGAGCCCGAACAAAAGGAACACCGGGGAGCTGTTTTTT
size: NA
length: 17
D: NA
J: TRBJ2-2
V: TRBV2

CDR3: CSARVWRGTDTQYF
DNA: TGCAGTGCTAGAGTTTGGCGGGGCACAGATACGCAGTATTTT
size: NA
length: 14
D: NA
J: TRBJ2-3
V: TRBV20-1

CDR3: CASSTRGLDNEKLFF
DNA: TGTGCCAGCAGTACCCGGGGGTTGGATAACGAAAAACTGTTTTTT
size: NA
length: 15
D: NA
J: TRBJ1-4
V: TRBV12-3/TRBV12-4

CDR3: CASSLDRDLNTEAFF
DNA: TGTGCCAGCAGCCTGGACAGGGACCTGAACACTGAAGCTTTCTTT
size: few
length: 15
D: TRBD1
J: TRBJ1-1
V: TRBV6-1

CDR3: CSARGNHRDRVSYEQYF
DNA: TGCAGTGCTAGAGGGAACCATCGGGACAGGGTATCCTACGAGCAGTACTTC
size: few
length: 17
D: TRBD1
J: TRBJ2-7
V: TRBV20-1

CDR3: CASSQEYSGAGETQYF
DNA: TGTGCCAGCAGCCAAGAATATAGCGGGGCAGGTGAGACCCAGTACTTC
size: NA
length: 16
D: TRBD2
J: TRBJ2-5
V: TRBV4-2

CDR3: CASSLGPGTEQYF
DNA: TGTGCCAGCAGCTTAGGTCCGGGGACCGAGCAGTACTTC
size: NA
length: 13
D: NA
J: TRBJ2-7
V: TRBV7-9

CDR3: CASSTGLAGRNEQYF
DNA: TGCGCCAGCAGCACCGGACTAGCGGGGAGGAACGAGCAGTACTTC
size: NA
length: 15
D: TRBD2
J: TRBJ2-7
V: TRBV5-1

CDR3: CASSHADNTDTQYF
DNA: TGTGCCAGCAGTCACGCCGACAACACAGATACGCAGTATTTT
size: NA
length: 14
D: NA
J: TRBJ2-3
V: TRBV14

CDR3: CSVDPRSRSPQETQYF
DNA: TGCAGCGTTGACCCCCGCTCCAGAAGCCCGCAAGAGACCCAGTACTTC
size: NA
length: 16
D: NA
J: TRBJ2-5
V: TRBV29-1

CDR3: CATNPERGDTQYF
DNA: TGTGCCACCAACCCTGAAAGAGGAGATACGCAGTATTTT
size: few
length: 13
D: NA
J: TRBJ2-3
V: TRBV28

CDR3: CATTERGNYNEQFF
DNA: TGTGCCACCACCGAGAGGGGAAATTACAATGAGCAGTTCTTC
size: NA
length: 14
D: NA
J: TRBJ2-1
V: TRBV15

CDR3: CATSDLRGGTQYF
DNA: TGTGCCACCAGTGATCTGAGAGGGGGGACCCAGTACTTC
size: few
length: 13
D: NA
J: TRBJ2-5
V: TRBV24-1

CDR3: CASSPPGGKETQYF
DNA: TGTGCCAGCAGCCCTCCGGGGGGTAAGGAGACCCAGTACTTC
size: many
length: 14
D: TRBD2
J: TRBJ2-5
V: TRBV9

CDR3: CATSYDRSYNEQFF
DNA: TGTGCCACCAGCTATGACAGGTCCTACAATGAGCAGTTCTTC
size: NA
length: 14
D: NA
J: TRBJ2-1
V: TRBV15

CDR3: CSGVGQSSYEQYF
DNA: TGCAGCGGTGTCGGACAGAGCTCCTACGAGCAGTACTTC
size: NA
length: 13
D: NA
J: TRBJ2-7
V: TRBV29-1

CDR3: CASGRPDTQYF
DNA: TGTGCCAGCGGACGGCCAGATACGCAGTATTTT
size: many
length: 11
D: NA
J: TRBJ2-3
V: TRBV12-3/TRBV12-4

CDR3: CASNLFGGELFF
DNA: TGTGCCAGCAATTTATTCGGAGGGGAGCTGTTTTTT
size: NA
length: 12
D: NA
J: TRBJ2-2
V: TRBV2

CDR3: CASSSGKGNFGGYTF
DNA: TGTGCCAGCAGCTCCGGGAAGGGCAACTTCGGTGGCTACACCTTC
size: NA
length: 15
D: NA
J: TRBJ1-2
V: TRBV7-6

CDR3: CASNDRGQETQYF
DNA: TGTGCCAGCAACGACAGGGGACAAGAGACCCAGTACTTC
size: NA
length: 13
D: TRBD1
J: TRBJ2-5
V: TRBV28